This T cell receptor (beta chain) was captured in a study of shared clonotypes between healthy human individuals. Study-level findings and limits: Across a handful of donors, naive CD4 shared 5% to 5.5%, naive CD8 around 3.8%, memory CD4 roughly 2.2%, memory CD8 0.4%. Genetic and exposure-history diversity was limited by the few donors. Lower generation probabilities were found for non-shared clonotypes than for those shared by all four donors.

CD4+ cells yielded CD45RA+ naive and CD45RA-negative memory subsets. Assay used: immunoSEQ multiplex PCR; TCRdb lists only in-frame clones, some missing. The profile shows some 1,100,000 clones, 78% of them singletons. The sample holds many counts of this clone. Antigen unknown. This TCR was recovered from a man aged 18 to 29 in good health. Some clones in this sample may be carry-over from other donors' samples. Input material: memory CD4+ T cells from PBMCs. Subset: CD45RA-negative fraction.

This CDR3 is CASTPRGQSTGELFF. The CDR3 DNA reads as TGTGCCAGCACCCCACGGGGGCAGAGCACCGGGGAGCTGTTTTTT. The rearrangement links TRBV7-8 to TRBJ2-2; D is perhaps TRBD1 or TRBD2 (6 bases each). This CDR3 comprises 15 residues. The V gene's germline CDR1 is SGHVS and CDR2 FQNEAQ. The ends were cut back, 7 bases at V and 4 bases at J, with 16 bases in the middle.